The 29 T cell receptor beta chains reported below all come from one sample, sequenced in a study of T-cell memory formation after mild COVID-19. TCRdb processed the 5' RACE reads anew with MiXCR; each CDR3 protein has one entry. The table shows some 410,000 distinct CDR3 sequences, with less than 25% occurring only once. The sequencing input was PBMCs or a T cell subset sorted from them (not recorded which). Source of these receptors: an adult woman who had mild COVID-19 (a few samples of this study predate the infection). Cell type and time point are not known.

This clonotype was counted between two and nine times. The chain carries TRBV9 and TRBJ2-3; tentatively, D is TRBD1 (7 bases). This CDR3 spans 16 amino acids. Trimming shortened V by 0 bases and J by 6 bases, and 17 bases separated the two germline ends. Germline V gene lookup returns CDR1 SGDLS and CDR2 YYNGEE. CDR3 region: CASSVGQGGKGDTQYF. CDR3 sequence (DNA): TGTGCCAGCAGCGTAGGACAGGGAGGCAAGGGGGATACGCAGTATTTT.

This clonotype was observed a few times. The chain uses TRBV21-1 and TRBJ2-3. TRBV21-1 is designated a pseudogene. The CDR3 totals 13 residues. CDR3 DNA sequence: TGTGCCAGCAGCAAACCGCGCACAGATACGCAGTATTTT. Its translation: CASSKPRTDTQYF.

The chain joins TRBV6-1 to TRBJ2-6, with a tentative D call TRBD2 (6 bases). CDR1 and CDR2 (germline): MNHNS, SASEGT. The CDR3 is made up of 15 amino acids. Deletions cut 6 bases from V and 1 base from J, with 10 bases between. For the CDR3, the DNA is TGTGCCAGCAGGAAGGGAGGATCTGGGGCCAACGTCCTGACTTTC. It is translated as CASRKGGSGANVLTF.

The CDR3 protein is CASTLYHEQFF. The DNA of the CDR3 is TGTGCCAGCACCTTATACCATGAGCAGTTCTTC. The chain employs TRBV6-6 and TRBJ2-1, with D unclear. Germline lookup yields CDR1 MNHNY and CDR2 SVGAGI (reference sequence). The CDR3 length is 11 residues. The ends were cut back, 7 bases at V and 8 bases at J, with 9 bases in the middle.

This clonotype has a handful of counts. This chain connects TRBV7-9 to TRBJ2-5; TRBD1 is a possible D gene (5 bases). This CDR3 contains 15 residues. Trimming pared 5 bases from V and 2 bases from J, leaving 15 bases between. Germline values: CDR1 SEHNR, CDR2 FQNEAQ (reference sequence). The CDR3 spells CASSLSPAGQETQYF. CDR3 nucleotides: TGTGCCAGCAGCCTAAGCCCAGCAGGGCAAGAGACCCAGTACTTC.

This clonotype has just a few counts. The chain links TRBV9 to TRBJ2-1; 9 bases are shared with TRBD1. The V and J ends lost 4 bases and 9 bases, in that order; junction bases with no gene match: 8. This CDR3 spans 14 amino acids. The germline V gene encodes CDR1 SGDLS and CDR2 YYNGEE. The CDR3 DNA reads as TGTGCCAGCAGCCAAAATACAGGGGGCCTTGAGCAGTTCTTC. Translated: CASSQNTGGLEQFF.

This clonotype was detected a few times. The genes are TRBV9 and TRBJ2-5, with TRBD2 matching 12 bases. Germline loops: CDR1 SGDLS, CDR2 YYNGEE. The CDR3 runs to 16 residues. Trimming took 3 bases from V and 2 from J; bases not matched to a gene: 5. The CDR3 spells CASSELAGGGQETQYF. CDR3 sequence (DNA): TGTGCCAGCAGCGAACTAGCGGGGGGTGGGCAAGAGACCCAGTACTTC.

This clonotype was counted between two and nine times. The V gene is TRBV27, the J gene TRBJ1-2; no clear D. V was clipped by 4 bases and J by 0 bases, with 6 bases between them. From germline, CDR1 is MNHEY and CDR2 SMNVEV (reference sequence). There are 13 residues in the CDR3. This chain's CDR3 is CASSYSPNYGYTF. CDR3 DNA sequence: TGTGCCAGCAGTTATTCCCCTAACTATGGCTACACCTTC.

The V and J genes are TRBV11-2 and TRBJ2-3; 8 bases are shared with TRBD2. Germline V lookup: CDR1 SGHAT, CDR2 FQNNGV. The ends lost 2 bases at V and 0 bases at J; junction bases unmatched: 4. The CDR3 has 16 amino acids. This CDR3 is CASSLHASGSTDTQYF. The CDR3 nucleotides read TGTGCCAGCAGCTTACATGCTAGCGGGAGCACAGATACGCAGTATTTT.

The table lists this clonotype with a few counts. The genes are TRBV6-2 or TRBV6-3 and TRBJ2-7; D gene ambiguous. Germline V gene lookup returns CDR1 MNHEY and CDR2 SVGEGT. Trimming shortened V by 4 bases and J by 3 bases, and 13 bases separated the two germline ends. The CDR3 loop spans 14 amino acids. CDR3 in DNA: TGTGCCAGCAGTTTCGGCTGGCGCGACTACGAGCAGTACTTC. Its protein is CASSFGWRDYEQYF.

This clonotype was seen a few times. The V gene is TRBV18, the J gene TRBJ2-3; a weak D match, TRBD2 (6 bases). V was shortened by 3 bases and J by 6 bases, with 13 bases between the two germline ends. Germline lookup yields CDR1 KGHSH and CDR2 LQKENI. The CDR3 contains 14 residues. CDR3 loop: CASSPGTRGDTQYF. DNA of the CDR3: TGTGCCAGCTCACCCGGGACTCGAGGGGATACGCAGTATTTT.

The V call is TRBV4-2, the J call TRBJ1-2; possible D gene TRBD1, 6 bases. Germline assignment: CDR1 LGHNA and CDR2 YNFKEQ. The CDR3 spans 15 residues. The V gene lost 0 bases and the J gene lost 4 bases, with 12 bases spanning the gap. The CDR3 here is CASSQEGGSTYGYTF. For the CDR3, the DNA is TGTGCCAGCAGCCAAGAAGGGGGGTCAACCTATGGCTACACCTTC.

V usage is TRBV20-1 and J usage is TRBJ2-1; 10 nucleotides agree with TRBD2. V lost 5 bases to trimming and J lost 7 bases; unmatched junction nucleotides: 8. This CDR3 has 14 residues. The germline V gene encodes CDR1 DFQATT and CDR2 SNEGSKA (reference sequence). The CDR3 region has the DNA TGCAGTGCTGAAATAGCGGGAGGACGGAATGAGCAGTTCTTC. Amino acids: CSAEIAGGRNEQFF.

The rearrangement joins TRBV29-1 to TRBJ2-1, with D perhaps assigned TRBD1 or TRBD2 (5 bases each). Germline values: CDR1 SQVTM, CDR2 ANQGSEA. Trimming shortened V by 0 bases and J by 10 bases, and 13 bases separated the two germline ends. The CDR3 totals 13 residues. CDR3: CSVEDYGAKEQFF. The CDR3 DNA is TGCAGCGTTGAAGATTACGGGGCGAAGGAGCAGTTCTTC.

This chain uses TRBV7-9 with TRBJ2-6; tentative D call: TRBD1 (5 bases). The length of the CDR3 is 17 residues. From germline, CDR1 is SEHNR and CDR2 FQNEAQ (reference sequence). The V end lost 0 bases, the J end lost 2 bases, and 11 bases lay between the germline ends. The CDR3: CASSLAQGSAGANVLTF. CDR3 nucleotides: TGTGCCAGCAGCTTAGCGCAGGGTTCTGCTGGGGCCAACGTCCTGACTTTC.

This clonotype was seen a few times. V and J are TRBV24-1 and TRBJ2-1, with D possibly being TRBD2 (6 bases). The length of the CDR3 is 12 residues. Trimming took 6 bases from V and 11 from J, leaving 13 bases between them. Germline V lookup: CDR1 KGHDR, CDR2 SFDVKD. CDR3 protein: CATSTTSHQQFF. In DNA form, the CDR3 reads TGTGCCACCAGTACGACTAGTCACCAGCAGTTCTTC.

This chain joins TRBV5-1 and TRBJ2-1, with 9 bases lining up with TRBD1. The J segment lost 1 base and the V segment lost 2 bases, leaving 10 bases of the junction unmatched. CDR3 length: 18 amino acids. The germline gives CDR1 SGHRS, CDR2 YFSETQ. The CDR3 reads CASSFRSHRGLSYNEQFF. In nucleotides, the CDR3 is TGCGCCAGCAGCTTCCGCAGCCACAGGGGGCTATCCTACAATGAGCAGTTCTTC.

The rearrangement links TRBV3-1 to TRBJ2-7; D assignment may be TRBD1 or TRBD2 (5 bases each). V was trimmed by 6 bases and J by 3 bases, leaving 18 bases between them. The CDR3 loop spans 15 amino acids. Looked up from germline, CDR1 is LGHDT and CDR2 is YNNKEL (reference sequence). The CDR3 nucleotides are TGTGCCAGCAGAAACCGGGGAGAGGGGAGCTACGAGCAGTACTTC. It specifies CASRNRGEGSYEQYF.

The chain couples TRBV19 to TRBJ2-3; 7 positions agree with TRBD1. Losses at the gene ends were 3 bases for V and 2 bases for J; bases not matched to a gene: 5. CDR1 is LNHDA and CDR2 is SQIVND in the germline V gene (reference sequence). This CDR3 region has 15 residues. CDR3 nucleotide sequence: TGTGCCAGTAGTATTTCGGGACAGTCCACAGATACGCAGTATTTT. Its protein product is CASSISGQSTDTQYF.

This clonotype was seen just once. This sequence joins TRBV11-2 and TRBJ2-5; 8 nucleotides agree with TRBD1. CDR1 is SGHAT, CDR2 FQNNGV, per germline. This CDR3 has 14 amino acids. Trimming removed 5 bases from V and 4 bases from J; junction bases left unmatched: 6. CDR3: CASSTDRGRETQYF. Written as DNA, the CDR3 is TGTGCCAGCAGCACTGACAGGGGCAGAGAGACCCAGTACTTC.

The chain links TRBV5-1 to TRBJ2-7; a weak D match, TRBD1 (6 bases). CDR1 SGHRS and CDR2 YFSETQ come from the germline V gene. Deletions cut 0 bases from V and 5 bases from J, with 12 bases between. The CDR3 is 14 amino acids. In nucleotides, the CDR3 is TGCGCCAGCAGCTTGGGGCAGGGGCGAAACGAGCAGTACTTC. Its protein is CASSLGQGRNEQYF.

The rearrangement joins TRBV20-1 to TRBJ2-7; D may be TRBD1 or TRBD2 (5 bases each). The CDR3 has 15 residues. Germline loops: CDR1 DFQATT, CDR2 SNEGSKA (reference sequence). Trimming took 5 bases from V and 0 from J, leaving 17 bases between them. The CDR3 DNA reads TGCAGTGCTCCGCGGAAGTGGGGGAGCTCCTACGAGCAGTACTTC. Its translation: CSAPRKWGSSYEQYF.

The chain links TRBV2 to TRBJ2-7, with D tentatively TRBD2 (5 bases). V dropped 7 bases and J dropped 0 bases, with 19 bases sitting between them. This CDR3 contains 16 residues. Germline loops: CDR1 SNHLY, CDR2 FYNNEI. CDR3 nucleotides: TGTGCCAGCAAAGAAGGGCGGGCTAGTAGCTCCTACGAGCAGTACTTC. Translated, it gives CASKEGRASSSYEQYF.

This clonotype appeared many times. The chain links TRBV12-3 or TRBV12-4 to TRBJ2-5, with TRBD1 as a possible D gene (6 bases). Trimming left V 5 bases short and J 5 bases short, with 15 bases between. The CDR3 consists of 14 residues. This CDR3 reads CASSATGTRETQYF. The CDR3 nucleotides are TGTGCCAGCAGTGCTACAGGGACCAGGGAGACCCAGTACTTC.

This clonotype was observed a few times. The genes are TRBV4-2 and TRBJ2-7; 9 positions agree with TRBD2. The CDR3 is made up of 16 amino acids. J was trimmed by 2 bases and V by 1 base; bases with no gene match: 6. Germline CDR1 LGHNA, CDR2 YNFKEQ. CDR3 sequence (DNA): TGTGCCAGCAGCCAAGTAGCGGGGGTTCGCACCTACGAGCAGTACTTC. Translating gives CASSQVAGVRTYEQYF.

The chain links TRBV27 to TRBJ2-7, with TRBD1 identical over 7 bases. V was pared by 4 bases and J by 5 bases, with 8 bases of the junction left unmatched. The V gene's germline CDR1 is MNHEY and CDR2 SMNVEV (reference sequence). This CDR3 is 14 amino acids long. As DNA, the CDR3 is TGTGCCAGCAGTTCAGGACAGGCCCGGGACGAGCAGTACTTC. It is translated as CASSSGQARDEQYF.

This clonotype has only a few counts. The chain is built from TRBV20-1 and TRBJ1-5; the D is unclear. CDR1 is DFQATT, CDR2 SNEGSKA, per germline (reference sequence). The CDR3 contains 16 residues. Between the trimmed V and J ends, which lost 3 bases and 0 bases, there was a span of 15 bases. In DNA form, the CDR3 reads TGCAGTGCTAGCAAAGCTCAGTTGTATAGCAATCAGCCCCAGCATTTT. Encoded protein: CSASKAQLYSNQPQHF.

The chain uses TRBV29-1 and TRBJ2-1, with D possibly being TRBD1 or TRBD2 (5 bases each). Germline V CDR1 and CDR2: SQVTM, ANQGSEA. The CDR3 has 14 residues. V lost 3 bases to trimming and J lost 7 bases, with 16 bases between them. The CDR3 DNA is TGCAGCGTTGAGGTCCCGGGAAGGGGTAATGAGCAGTTCTTC. It is translated as CSVEVPGRGNEQFF.

The chain couples TRBV11-1 to TRBJ2-3; D is unresolved. There are 11 residues in the CDR3. Germline-derived CDR1 and CDR2 are SGHAT and FQDESV (reference sequence). V lost 3 bases and J 10 bases, leaving 8 bases between the germline ends. DNA for the CDR3: TGTGCCAGCAGCTTTGAAGAGGCGCAGTATTTT. Translating gives CASSFEEAQYF.